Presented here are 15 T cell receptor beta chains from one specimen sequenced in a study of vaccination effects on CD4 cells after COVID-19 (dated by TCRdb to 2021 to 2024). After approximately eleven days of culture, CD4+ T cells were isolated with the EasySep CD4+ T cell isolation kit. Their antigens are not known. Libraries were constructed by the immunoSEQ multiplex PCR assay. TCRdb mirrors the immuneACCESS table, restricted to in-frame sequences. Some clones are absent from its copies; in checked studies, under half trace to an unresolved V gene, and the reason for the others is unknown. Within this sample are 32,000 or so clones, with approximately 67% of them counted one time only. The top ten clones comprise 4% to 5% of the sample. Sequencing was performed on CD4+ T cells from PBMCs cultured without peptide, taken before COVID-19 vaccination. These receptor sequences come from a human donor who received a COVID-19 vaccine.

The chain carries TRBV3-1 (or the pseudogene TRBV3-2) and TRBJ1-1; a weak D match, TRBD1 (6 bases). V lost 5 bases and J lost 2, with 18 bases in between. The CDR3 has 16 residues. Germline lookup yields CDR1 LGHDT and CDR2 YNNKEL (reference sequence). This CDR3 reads CASSSSAGARNTEAFF. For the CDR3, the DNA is TGTGCCAGCAGCTCATCCGCAGGGGCCAGAAACACTGAAGCTTTCTTT.

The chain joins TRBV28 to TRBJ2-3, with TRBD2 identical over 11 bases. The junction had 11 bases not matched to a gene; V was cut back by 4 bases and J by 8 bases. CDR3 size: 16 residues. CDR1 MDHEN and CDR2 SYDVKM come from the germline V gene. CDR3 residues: CASSSPTSGESGTQYF. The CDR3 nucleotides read TGTGCCAGCAGTTCACCGACTAGCGGGGAGTCGGGTACGCAGTATTTT.

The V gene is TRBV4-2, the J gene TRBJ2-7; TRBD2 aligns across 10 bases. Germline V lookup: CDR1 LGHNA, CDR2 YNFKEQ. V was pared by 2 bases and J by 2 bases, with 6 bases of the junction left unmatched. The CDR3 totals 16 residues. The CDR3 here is CASSQPRTSGPYEQYF. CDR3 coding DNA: TGTGCCAGCAGCCAACCCCGGACTAGCGGCCCCTACGAGCAGTACTTC.

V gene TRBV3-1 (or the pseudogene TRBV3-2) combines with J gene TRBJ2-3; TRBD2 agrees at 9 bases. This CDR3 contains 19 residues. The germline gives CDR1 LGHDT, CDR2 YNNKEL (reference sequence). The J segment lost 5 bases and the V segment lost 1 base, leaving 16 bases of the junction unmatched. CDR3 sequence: CASSQVMGKAGGPKDTQYF. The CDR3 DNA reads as TGTGCCAGCAGCCAAGTAATGGGGAAGGCGGGGGGGCCAAAAGATACGCAGTATTTT.

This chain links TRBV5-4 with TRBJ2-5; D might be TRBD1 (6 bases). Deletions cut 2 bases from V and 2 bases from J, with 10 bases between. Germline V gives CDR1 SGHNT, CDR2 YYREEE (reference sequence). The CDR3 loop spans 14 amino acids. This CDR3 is CASSLQGSQETQYF. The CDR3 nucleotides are TGTGCCAGCAGCTTACAGGGAAGTCAAGAGACCCAGTACTTC. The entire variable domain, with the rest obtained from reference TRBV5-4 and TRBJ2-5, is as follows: ETGVTQSPTHLIKTRGQQVTLRCSSQSGHNTVSWYQQALGQGPQFIFQYYREEENGRGNFPPRFSGLQFPNYSSELNVNALELDDSALYLCASSLQGSQETQYFGPGTRLLVL.

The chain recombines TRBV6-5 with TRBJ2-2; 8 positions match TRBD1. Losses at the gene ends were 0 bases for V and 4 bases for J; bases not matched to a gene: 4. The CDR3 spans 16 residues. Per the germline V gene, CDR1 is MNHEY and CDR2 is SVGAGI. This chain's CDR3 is CASSYSLDRATGELFF. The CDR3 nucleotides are TGTGCCAGCAGTTACTCGTTGGACAGGGCCACCGGGGAGCTGTTTTTT.

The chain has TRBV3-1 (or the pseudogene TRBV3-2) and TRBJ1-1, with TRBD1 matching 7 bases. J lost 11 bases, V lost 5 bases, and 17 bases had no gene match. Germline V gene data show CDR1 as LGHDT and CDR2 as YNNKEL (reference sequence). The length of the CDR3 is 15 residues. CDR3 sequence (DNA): TGTGCCAGCAGCACCGGGTTGACAGGGAGGATGAATGCTTTCTTT. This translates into CASSTGLTGRMNAFF.

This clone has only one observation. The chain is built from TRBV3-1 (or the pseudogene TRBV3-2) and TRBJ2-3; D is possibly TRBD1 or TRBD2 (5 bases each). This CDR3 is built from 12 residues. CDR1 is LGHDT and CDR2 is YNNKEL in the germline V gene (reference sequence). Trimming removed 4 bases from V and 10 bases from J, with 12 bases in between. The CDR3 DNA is TGTGCCAGCAGCCCACGGGACCGCCCGCAGTATTTT. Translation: CASSPRDRPQYF.

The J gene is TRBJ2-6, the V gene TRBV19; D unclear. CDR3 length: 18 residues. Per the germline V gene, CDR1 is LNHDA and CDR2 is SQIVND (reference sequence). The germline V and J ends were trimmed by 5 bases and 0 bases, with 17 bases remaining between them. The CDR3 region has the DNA TGTGCCAGTAGTTATACCAGGCTCGGGTCCTCTGGGGCCAACGTCCTGACTTTC. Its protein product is CASSYTRLGSSGANVLTF.

The CDR3 sequence is CASSRTQGVEEKLFF. Here the CDR3 DNA reads TGTGCCAGCAGTCGAACTCAGGGGGTAGAGGAAAAACTGTTTTTT. The chain combines TRBV7-9 with TRBJ1-4, with TRBD1 matching over 7 bases. Germline CDR1 reads SEHNR; CDR2 reads FQNEAQ (reference sequence). This CDR3 is 15 amino acids long. After removal of 6 bases from V and 8 bases from J, the junction contained 12 bases not matched to a gene.

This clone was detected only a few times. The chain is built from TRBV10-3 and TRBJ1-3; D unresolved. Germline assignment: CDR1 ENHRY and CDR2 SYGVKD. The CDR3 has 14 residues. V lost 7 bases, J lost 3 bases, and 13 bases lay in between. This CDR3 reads CAINEGGFGNTIYF. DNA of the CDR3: TGTGCCATCAATGAAGGAGGGTTTGGAAACACCATATATTTT.

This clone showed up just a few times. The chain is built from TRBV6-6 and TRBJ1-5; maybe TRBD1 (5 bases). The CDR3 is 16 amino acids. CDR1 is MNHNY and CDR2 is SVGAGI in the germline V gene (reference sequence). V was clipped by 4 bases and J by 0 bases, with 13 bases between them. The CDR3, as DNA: TGTGCCAGCAGTTCCTCGGGACCCCTTAGCAATCAGCCCCAGCATTTT. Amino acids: CASSSSGPLSNQPQHF.

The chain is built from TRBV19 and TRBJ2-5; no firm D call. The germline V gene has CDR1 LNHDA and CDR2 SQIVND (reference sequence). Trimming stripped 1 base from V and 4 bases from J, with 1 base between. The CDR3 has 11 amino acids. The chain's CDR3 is CASSIAETQYF. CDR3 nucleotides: TGTGCCAGTAGTATAGCAGAGACCCAGTACTTC.

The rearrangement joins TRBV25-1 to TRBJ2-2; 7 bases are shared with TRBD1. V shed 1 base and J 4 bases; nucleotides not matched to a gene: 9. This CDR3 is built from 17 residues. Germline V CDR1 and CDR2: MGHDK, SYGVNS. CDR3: CASSELGQGVGTGELFF. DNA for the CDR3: TGTGCCAGCAGTGAATTAGGGCAGGGGGTTGGCACCGGGGAGCTGTTTTTT.

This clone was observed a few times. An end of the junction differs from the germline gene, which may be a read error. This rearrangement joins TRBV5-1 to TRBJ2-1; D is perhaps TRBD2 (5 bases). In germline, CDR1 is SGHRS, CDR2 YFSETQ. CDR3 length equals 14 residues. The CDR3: CASTSEDLAGPRVF. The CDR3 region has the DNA TGCGCCAGCACTTCCGAGGACTTGGCGGGCCCGAGGGTCTTC.